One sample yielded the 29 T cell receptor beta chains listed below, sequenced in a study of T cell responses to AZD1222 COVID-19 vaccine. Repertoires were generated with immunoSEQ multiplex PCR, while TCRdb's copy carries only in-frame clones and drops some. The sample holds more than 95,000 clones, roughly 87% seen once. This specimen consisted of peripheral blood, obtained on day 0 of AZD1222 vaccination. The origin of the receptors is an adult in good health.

The chain's CDR3 is CASSLQRAGGETQYF. CDR3 nucleotide sequence: TGTGCCAGCAGCTTGCAGCGAGCGGGGGGAGAGACCCAGTACTTC. V gene TRBV5-6 combines with J gene TRBJ2-5; 9 bases map to TRBD2. Germline V lookup: CDR1 SGHDT, CDR2 YYEEEE. V gave up 1 base and J gave up 4 bases; unmatched junction bases: 5. This CDR3 spans 15 amino acids.

The CDR3 protein is CASSQGTGRVTGNTIYF. The CDR3 DNA sequence: TGTGCCAGCAGCCAAGGAACGGGCAGGGTAACTGGAAACACCATATATTTT. The chain links TRBV3-1 (or the pseudogene TRBV3-2) to TRBJ1-3; weak D call: TRBD1 (5 bases). From germline, CDR1 is LGHDT and CDR2 YNNKEL (reference sequence). V was pared by 1 base and J by 2 bases, with 15 bases between. The CDR3 contains 17 residues.

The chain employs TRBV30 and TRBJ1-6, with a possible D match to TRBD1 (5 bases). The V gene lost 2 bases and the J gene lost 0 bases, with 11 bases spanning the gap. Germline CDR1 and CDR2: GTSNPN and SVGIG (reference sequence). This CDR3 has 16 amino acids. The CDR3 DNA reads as TGTGCCTGGAGTCGCCAGGGAGGCTCCTATAATTCACCCCTCCACTTT. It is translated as CAWSRQGGSYNSPLHF.

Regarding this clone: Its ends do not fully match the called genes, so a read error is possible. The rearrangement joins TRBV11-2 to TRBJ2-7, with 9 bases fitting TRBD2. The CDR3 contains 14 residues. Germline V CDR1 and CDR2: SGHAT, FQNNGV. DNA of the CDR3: TGTGCCAGCAGATTAGCGGGGGCCTCCTACGAGCAGTACTTC. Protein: CASRLAGASYEQYF.

CDR3 sequence reads: CASSLAGQVSYGYTF. The CDR3 bases are TGTGCCAGCAGCTTGGCGGGACAGGTGTCCTATGGCTACACCTTC. The V gene is TRBV5-5, the J gene TRBJ1-2; 8 nucleotides agree with TRBD1. CDR3 length: 15 residues. Losses at the gene ends were 0 bases for V and 4 bases for J; bases not matched to a gene: 5. CDR1 SGHKS and CDR2 YYEKEE come from the germline V gene (reference sequence).

The CDR3 region is CASSLTGGAYGYTF. The DNA for the CDR3 is TGTGCCAGCAGCCTGACAGGGGGCGCCTATGGCTACACCTTC. The gene calls are TRBV7-9 and TRBJ1-2; 10 bases line up with TRBD1. V dropped 5 bases and J dropped 4; count of bases not matched to a gene: 4. Germline V lookup: CDR1 SEHNR, CDR2 FQNEAQ (reference sequence). This CDR3 has 14 residues.

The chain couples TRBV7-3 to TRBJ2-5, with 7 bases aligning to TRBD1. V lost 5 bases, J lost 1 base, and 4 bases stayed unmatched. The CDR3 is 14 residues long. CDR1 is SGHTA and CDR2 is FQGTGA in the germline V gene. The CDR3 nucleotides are TGTGCCAGCAGCCCCACAGGGGTCCAAGAGACCCAGTACTTC. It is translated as CASSPTGVQETQYF.

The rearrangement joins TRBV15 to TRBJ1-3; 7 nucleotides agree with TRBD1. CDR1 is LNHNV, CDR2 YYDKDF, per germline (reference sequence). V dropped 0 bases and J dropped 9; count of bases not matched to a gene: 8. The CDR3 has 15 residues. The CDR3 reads CATSRDTETGTTIYF. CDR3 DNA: TGTGCCACCAGCAGAGATACGGAGACAGGGACCACCATATATTTT.

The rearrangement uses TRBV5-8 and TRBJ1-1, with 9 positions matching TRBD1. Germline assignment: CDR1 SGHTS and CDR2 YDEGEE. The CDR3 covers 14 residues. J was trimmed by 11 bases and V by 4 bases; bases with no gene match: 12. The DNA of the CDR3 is TGTGCCAGCAGCCACTTAAACAGGGGGCTTAGGGCTTTCTTT. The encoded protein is CASSHLNRGLRAFF.

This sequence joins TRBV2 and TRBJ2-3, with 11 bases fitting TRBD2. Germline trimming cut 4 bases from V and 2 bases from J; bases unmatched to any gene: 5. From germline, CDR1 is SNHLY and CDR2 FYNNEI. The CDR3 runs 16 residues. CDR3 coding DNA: TGTGCCAGCAGTGCCGGGACTAGCGGACCCACAGATACGCAGTATTTT. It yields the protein CASSAGTSGPTDTQYF.

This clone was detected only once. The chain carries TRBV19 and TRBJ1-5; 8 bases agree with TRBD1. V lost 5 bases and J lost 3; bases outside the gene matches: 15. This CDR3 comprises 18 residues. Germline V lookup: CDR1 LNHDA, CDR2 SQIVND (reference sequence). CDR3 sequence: CASSAHSPRQGINQPQHF. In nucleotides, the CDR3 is TGTGCCAGTAGTGCCCACTCACCTCGACAGGGGATCAATCAGCCCCAGCATTTT.

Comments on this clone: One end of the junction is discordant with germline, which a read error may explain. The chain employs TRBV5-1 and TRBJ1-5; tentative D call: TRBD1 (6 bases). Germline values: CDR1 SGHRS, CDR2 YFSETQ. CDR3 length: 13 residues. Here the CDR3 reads CASRLDRNQPQHF. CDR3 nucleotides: TGCGCCAGCAGGTTGGACAGAAACCAGCCCCAGCATTTT. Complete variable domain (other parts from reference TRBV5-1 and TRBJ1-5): KAGVTQTPRYLIKTRGQQVTLSCSPISGHRSVSWYQQTPGQGLQFLFEYFSETQRNKGNFPGRFSGRQFSNSRSEMNVSTLELGDSALYLCASRLDRNQPQHFGDGTRLSIL.

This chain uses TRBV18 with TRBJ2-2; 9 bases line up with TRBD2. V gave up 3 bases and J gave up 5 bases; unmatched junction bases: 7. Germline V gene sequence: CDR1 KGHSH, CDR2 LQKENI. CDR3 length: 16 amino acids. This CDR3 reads CASSPPAGGSTGELFF. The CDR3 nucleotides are TGTGCCAGCTCACCGCCAGCGGGGGGAAGTACCGGGGAGCTGTTTTTT.

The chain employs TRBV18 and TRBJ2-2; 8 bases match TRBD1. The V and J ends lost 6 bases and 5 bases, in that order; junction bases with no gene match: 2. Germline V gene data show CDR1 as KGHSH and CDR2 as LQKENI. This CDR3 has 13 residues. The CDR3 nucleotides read TGTGCCAGCTCCAGGGGGCGAACCGGGGAGCTGTTTTTT. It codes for CASSRGRTGELFF.

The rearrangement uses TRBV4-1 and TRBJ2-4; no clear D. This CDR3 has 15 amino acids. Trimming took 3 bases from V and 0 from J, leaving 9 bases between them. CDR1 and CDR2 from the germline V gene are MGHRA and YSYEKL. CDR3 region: CASSHQILAKNIQYF. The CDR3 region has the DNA TGCGCCAGCAGCCACCAAATACTAGCCAAAAACATTCAGTACTTC.

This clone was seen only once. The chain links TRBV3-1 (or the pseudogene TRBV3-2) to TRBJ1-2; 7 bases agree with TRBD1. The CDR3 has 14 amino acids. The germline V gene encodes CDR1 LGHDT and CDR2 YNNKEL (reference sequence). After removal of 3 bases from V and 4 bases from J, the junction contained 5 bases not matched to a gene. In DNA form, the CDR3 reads TGTGCCAGCAGCCACGGGACAGCCTCCTATGGCTACACCTTC. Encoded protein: CASSHGTASYGYTF.

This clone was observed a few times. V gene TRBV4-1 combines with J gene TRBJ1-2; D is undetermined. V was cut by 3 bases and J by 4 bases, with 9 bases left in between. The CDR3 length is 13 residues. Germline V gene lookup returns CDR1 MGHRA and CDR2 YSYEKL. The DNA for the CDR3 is TGCGCCAGCAGCCACGGGTTGAGCTATGGCTACACCTTC. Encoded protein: CASSHGLSYGYTF.

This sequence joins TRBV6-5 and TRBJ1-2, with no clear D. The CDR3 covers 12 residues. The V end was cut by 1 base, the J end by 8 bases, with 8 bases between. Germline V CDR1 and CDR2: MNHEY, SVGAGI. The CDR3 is CASSYWAGGYTF. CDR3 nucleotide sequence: TGTGCCAGCAGTTACTGGGCTGGCGGCTACACCTTC.

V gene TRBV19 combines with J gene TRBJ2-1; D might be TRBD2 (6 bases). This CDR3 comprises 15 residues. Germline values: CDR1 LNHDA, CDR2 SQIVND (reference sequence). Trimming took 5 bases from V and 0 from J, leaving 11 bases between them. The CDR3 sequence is CASSVGRSSYNEQFF. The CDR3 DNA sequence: TGTGCCAGTAGTGTGGGGAGGAGCTCCTACAATGAGCAGTTCTTC.

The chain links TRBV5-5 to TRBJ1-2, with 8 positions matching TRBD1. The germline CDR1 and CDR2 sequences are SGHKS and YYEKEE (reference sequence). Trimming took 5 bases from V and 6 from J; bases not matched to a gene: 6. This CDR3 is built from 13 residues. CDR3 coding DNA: TGTGCCAGCAGATCCGGACAGGGAAATGGCTACACCTTC. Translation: CASRSGQGNGYTF.

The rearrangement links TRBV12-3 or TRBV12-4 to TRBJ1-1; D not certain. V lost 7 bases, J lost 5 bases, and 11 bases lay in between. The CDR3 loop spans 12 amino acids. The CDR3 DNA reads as TGTGCCAGCAACCTAAACCCGACTGAAGCTTTCTTT. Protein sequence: CASNLNPTEAFF.

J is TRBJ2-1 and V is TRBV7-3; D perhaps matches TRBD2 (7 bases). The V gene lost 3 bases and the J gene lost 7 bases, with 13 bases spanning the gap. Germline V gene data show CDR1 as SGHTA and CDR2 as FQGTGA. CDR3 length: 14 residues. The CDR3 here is CASSLAGAVNEQFF. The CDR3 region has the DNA TGTGCCAGCAGCTTGGCGGGGGCGGTAAATGAGCAGTTCTTC.

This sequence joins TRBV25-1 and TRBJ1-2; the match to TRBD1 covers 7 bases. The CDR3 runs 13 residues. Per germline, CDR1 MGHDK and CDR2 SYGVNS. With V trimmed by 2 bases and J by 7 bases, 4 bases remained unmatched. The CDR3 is CASSELRDSGYTF. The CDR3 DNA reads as TGTGCCAGCAGTGAACTCCGGGACAGTGGCTACACCTTC.

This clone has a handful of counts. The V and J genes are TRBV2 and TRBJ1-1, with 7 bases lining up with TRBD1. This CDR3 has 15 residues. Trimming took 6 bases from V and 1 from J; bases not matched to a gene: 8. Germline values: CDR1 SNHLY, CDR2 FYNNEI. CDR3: CASREYEGANTEAFF. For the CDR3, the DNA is TGTGCCAGCAGGGAATATGAGGGGGCGAACACTGAAGCTTTCTTT.

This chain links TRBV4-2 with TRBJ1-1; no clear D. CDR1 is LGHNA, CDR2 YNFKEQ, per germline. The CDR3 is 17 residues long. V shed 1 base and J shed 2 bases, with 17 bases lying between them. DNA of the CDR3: TGTGCCAGCAGCCAAGTCTCCAATGCGGACGGTAACACTGAAGCTTTCTTT. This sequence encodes CASSQVSNADGNTEAFF.

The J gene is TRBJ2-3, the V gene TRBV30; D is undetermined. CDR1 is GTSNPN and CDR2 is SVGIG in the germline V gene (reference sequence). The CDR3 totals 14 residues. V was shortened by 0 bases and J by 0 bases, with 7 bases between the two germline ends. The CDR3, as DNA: TGTGCCTGGAGTGTAATGTCTAGCACAGATACGCAGTATTTT. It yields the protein CAWSVMSSTDTQYF. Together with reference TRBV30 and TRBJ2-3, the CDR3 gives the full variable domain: SQTIHQWPATLVQPVGSPLSLECTVEGTSNPNLYWYRQAAGRGLQLLFYSVGIGQISSEVPQNLSASRPQDRQFILSSKKLLLSDSGFYLCAWSVMSSTDTQYFGPGTRLTVL.

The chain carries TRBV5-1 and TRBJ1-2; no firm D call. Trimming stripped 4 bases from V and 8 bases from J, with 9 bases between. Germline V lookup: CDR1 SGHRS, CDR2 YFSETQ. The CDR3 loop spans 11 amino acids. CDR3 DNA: TGCGCCAGCAGCCTGGGAAGCGGCTACACCTTC. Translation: CASSLGSGYTF.

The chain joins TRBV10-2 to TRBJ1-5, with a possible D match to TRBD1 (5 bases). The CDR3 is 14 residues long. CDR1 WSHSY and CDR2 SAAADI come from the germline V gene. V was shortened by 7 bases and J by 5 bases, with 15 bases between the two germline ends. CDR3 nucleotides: TGCGCCAGCACTGACATATCAGGGTATCAGCCCCAGCATTTT. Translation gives CASTDISGYQPQHF.

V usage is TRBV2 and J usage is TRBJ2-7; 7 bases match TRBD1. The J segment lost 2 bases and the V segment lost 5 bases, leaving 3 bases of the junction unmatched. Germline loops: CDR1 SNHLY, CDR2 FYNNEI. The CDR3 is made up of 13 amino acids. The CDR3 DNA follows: TGTGCCAGCAGTTCCGACAGGGCCTACGAGCAGTACTTC. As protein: CASSSDRAYEQYF.